This T cell receptor (beta chain) was sequenced during a study of blood T cell repertoires in COVID-19. As for the study in general: Samples taken during acute and convalescent COVID-19 were collected in the United States, Italy and Spain.

During active infection, Seattle patients enrolled and were then monitored through disease. Germline CDR1 and CDR2: KGHSH and LQKENI. The CDR3 is 13 residues long. V gave up 6 bases and J gave up 1 base, with 9 bases separating them. This clone was found a few times. Authors' data handling: Scientists estimated how many nucleated cells there were by amplifying reference gene primers. Sequenced by immunoSEQ multiplex PCR; TCRdb stores in-frame clones only, minus some. That table is the source of V, J and clone size, and D and trimming were worked out from the DNA. The sample yields a few hundred thousand clones, around 90% seen once.

The chain joins TRBV18 to TRBJ1-1; D remains ambiguous. The origin of this receptor is a woman in her thirties or forties with COVID-19, enrolled during active disease. Sequencing used peripheral blood. This CDR3 reads CASSTTQNTEAFF. The CDR3 region has the DNA TGTGCCAGCTCTACGACACAGAACACTGAAGCTTTCTTT.